These 28 T cell receptor beta chains were all obtained from the same sample, sequenced in a study of post-analysis software for immune sequencing data. These TCRs' antigens remain unknown. Overall study findings and caveats: Compared with controls, patients had more of about five TRBV segments, including TRBV5-6, TRBV5-1 and TRBV20-1.

Unique molecular identifiers were built into the TCR beta cDNA libraries. TCRdb used MiXCR to reprocess the PCR reads, holding one entry per CDR3 protein. The repertoire consists of about 810,000 distinct CDR3 sequences, with roughly 58% occurring once and the leading ten covering under 6%. The sample was blood. All receptors derive from a girl aged 5-17 years with multiple sclerosis.

The sample holds a few counts of this clonotype. The V gene is TRBV29-1, the J gene TRBJ2-5; tentative D call: TRBD2 (6 bases). The CDR3 is 17 residues long. The V end lost 7 bases, the J end lost 1 base, and 25 bases lay between the germline ends. In germline, CDR1 is SQVTM, CDR2 ANQGSEA. CDR3 nucleotide sequence: TGCAGCGCTAGTCGTAACGGGGGATCGAACCTCCAAGAGACCCAGTACTTC. Translated, it gives CSASRNGGSNLQETQYF. Using reference TRBV29-1 and TRBJ2-5 for the parts outside the CDR3, the full variable domain is SAVISQKPSRDICQRGTSLTIQCQVDSQVTMMFWYRQQPGQSLTLIATANQGSEATYESGFVIDKFPISRPNLTFSTLTVSNMSPEDSSIYLCSASRNGGSNLQETQYFGPGTRLLVL.

This chain connects TRBV7-9 to TRBJ2-1; TRBD2 might be the D (5 bases). This CDR3 comprises 13 residues. Germline CDR1 and CDR2: SEHNR and FQNEAQ (reference sequence). The V gene lost 0 bases and the J gene lost 8 bases, with 8 bases spanning the gap. The chain's CDR3 is CASSLADGDEQFF. In DNA form, the CDR3 reads TGTGCCAGCAGCTTAGCGGACGGGGATGAGCAGTTCTTC.

This clonotype occurred a few times. The chain links TRBV5-1 to TRBJ2-5; either TRBD1 or TRBD2 may supply D (5 bases each). The DNA end lines up better with TRBJ2-7; the J call may be wrong. CDR3 length equals 16 residues. Germline CDR1 and CDR2: SGHRS and YFSETQ. The CDR3 DNA reads TGCGCCAGCAGCTTGGTTGGGGGATCCCTACCCTACGAGCAGTACTTC. Translated, it gives CASSLVGGSLPYEQYF.

The CDR3 spells CASSAYRGAKNIQYF. CDR3 DNA sequence: TGTGCCAGCAGTGCCTACAGGGGAGCCAAAAACATTCAGTACTTC. The V and J genes are TRBV2 and TRBJ2-4, with TRBD1 identical over 7 bases. This CDR3 comprises 15 residues. CDR1 and CDR2 from the germline V gene are SNHLY and FYNNEI. With 4 bases clipped from V and 0 bases from J, the junction kept 3 bases outside the gene matches.

The rearrangement links TRBV20-1 to TRBJ2-7, with D perhaps TRBD1 (5 bases). Matching the DNA end better, TRBJ2-5 makes the J call doubtful. This CDR3 contains 14 residues. The germline gives CDR1 DFQATT, CDR2 SNEGSKA (reference sequence). CDR3 nucleotide sequence: TGCAGTGCTAGTCGCCGCAGGGCTGGCGAGACCCAGTACTTC. Translation gives CSASRRRAGETQYF.

The chain recombines TRBV21-1 with TRBJ2-5; the D call TRBD2 from the table was never checked on the DNA. TRBV21-1 is noted as a pseudogene. The CDR3 contains 16 residues. CDR3 coding DNA: TGTGCCAGCAGCAAAGTTGGGACTAGCGGGCAAGAGACCCAGTACTTC. Translating it yields CASSKVGTSGQETQYF.

This clonotype was detected only once. This chain connects TRBV20-1 to TRBJ1-2; the D is unclear. Germline V CDR1 and CDR2: DFQATT, SNEGSKA (reference sequence). With 1 base removed from V and 4 bases from J, the gap between germline ends came to 4 bases. This CDR3 is built from 11 residues. CDR3: CSARAAYGYTF. In DNA form, the CDR3 reads TGCAGTGCTAGAGCGGCCTATGGCTACACCTTC.

The rearrangement uses TRBV10-3 and TRBJ1-6; no definite D call. Germline-derived CDR1 and CDR2 are ENHRY and SYGVKD. The CDR3 runs 15 residues. Deletions cut 6 bases from V and 14 bases from J, with 23 bases between. The chain's CDR3 is CAIRKDLGPMLSLHF. In nucleotides, the CDR3 is TGTGCCATCAGGAAAGACCTGGGCCCCATGTTATCCCTCCACTTT.

The genes are TRBV13 and TRBJ1-5; no clear D gene. This CDR3 has 17 residues. V was shortened by 2 bases and J by 0 bases, with 14 bases between the two germline ends. Per the germline V gene, CDR1 is PRHDT and CDR2 is FYEKMQ (reference sequence). The DNA of the CDR3 is TGTGCCAGCAGCTTAAGGAGGTCGGGGAATAGCAATCAGCCCCAGCATTTT. Protein sequence: CASSLRRSGNSNQPQHF. The full variable domain, with the rest looked up from reference TRBV13 and TRBJ1-5, is AAGVIQSPRHLIKEKRETATLKCYPIPRHDTVYWYQQGPGQDPQFLISFYEKMQSDKGSIPDRFSAQQFSDYHSELNMSSLELGDSALYFCASSLRRSGNSNQPQHFGDGTRLSIL.

This clonotype has just a few counts. The chain uses TRBV12-3 or TRBV12-4 and TRBJ2-4; 7 bases line up with TRBD2. V trimming: 3 bases; J trimming: 1 base; junction bases outside the gene matches: 3. The CDR3 covers 15 residues. CDR3 sequence reads: CASSFAGVAKNIQYF. In DNA form, the CDR3 reads TGTGCCAGCAGTTTTGCGGGGGTGGCCAAAAACATTCAGTACTTC.

The chain links TRBV7-2 to TRBJ1-1, with 8 bases identical to TRBD1. CDR3 length: 12 residues. Germline CDR1 is SGHTA and CDR2 is FQGNSA. J gave up 6 bases and V 5 bases, and 2 bases lay outside the gene matches. CDR3 sequence (DNA): TGTGCCAGCAGCAAGGACAGGGCTGAAGCTTTCTTT. Translation gives CASSKDRAEAFF.

The CDR3 protein is CSAAGVAEQYF. CDR3 nucleotides: TGCAGTGCCGCGGGAGTCGCCGAGCAGTACTTC. The V and J genes are TRBV20-1 and TRBJ2-5; 7 bases fit TRBD2. The DNA end favors TRBJ2-7, so the J call may be wrong. Germline V lookup: CDR1 DFQATT, CDR2 SNEGSKA (reference sequence). There are 11 residues in the CDR3.

V usage is TRBV20-1 and J usage is TRBJ2-4, with D possibly TRBD2 on 7 matching bases. The J call is doubtful: the DNA matches TRBJ2-7 better. The germline V gene has CDR1 DFQATT and CDR2 SNEGSKA (reference sequence). This CDR3 has 16 residues. The CDR3 protein is CSASGNLVGGGNEQYF. CDR3 sequence (DNA): TGCAGTGCTAGTGGGAATCTAGTGGGAGGGGGGAACGAGCAGTACTTC.

This clonotype was seen only once. This chain connects TRBV9 to TRBJ2-3, with D hard to call. V was clipped by 0 bases and J by 4 bases, with 18 bases between them. From germline, CDR1 is SGDLS and CDR2 YYNGEE. The CDR3 extends over 17 amino acids. As DNA, the CDR3 is TGTGCCAGCAGCGTAGGGATGTGGACCTCCCTCCCAGATACGCAGTATTTT. Protein: CASSVGMWTSLPDTQYF.

This clonotype was seen only a few times. The chain combines TRBV29-1 with TRBJ1-2; 10 nucleotides align to TRBD1. This CDR3 is built from 14 residues. Germline V gene lookup returns CDR1 SQVTM and CDR2 ANQGSEA. Losses at the gene ends were 7 bases for V and 6 bases for J; bases not matched to a gene: 11. The CDR3 here is CSASWRGQGNGYTF. CDR3 nucleotides: TGCAGCGCCTCTTGGAGGGGACAGGGGAATGGCTACACCTTC.

This clonotype was counted a few times. J is TRBJ2-7 and V is TRBV10-3, with D perhaps matching TRBD1 (5 bases). This CDR3 region has 16 residues. The V gene's germline CDR1 is ENHRY and CDR2 SYGVKD. V lost 0 bases, J lost 2 bases, and 14 bases lay in between. The CDR3 spells CAISESTVLGPYEQYF. In DNA form, the CDR3 reads TGTGCCATCAGTGAGTCGACAGTCCTAGGGCCCTACGAGCAGTACTTC.

The rearrangement joins TRBV7-2 to TRBJ2-4; D is unresolved. Judging by the DNA end, TRBJ2-7 fits better; the J call may be wrong. The CDR3 runs to 15 residues. CDR1 and CDR2 from the germline V gene are SGHTA and FQGNSA. In nucleotides, the CDR3 is TGTGCCAGCAGCTCAAGCATCTTCTTCACCTACGAGCAGTACTTC. It codes for CASSSSIFFTYEQYF.

The chain has TRBV7-9 and TRBJ2-4; TRBD2 is a possible D gene (6 bases). The J call could be wrong; TRBJ2-7 is a better fit for the DNA end. Per the germline V gene, CDR1 is SEHNR and CDR2 is FQNEAQ (reference sequence). This CDR3 is 14 amino acids long. CDR3 protein: CASSLTGLPYEQYF. The CDR3 DNA follows: TGTGCCAGCAGCTTAACCGGACTACCCTACGAGCAGTACTTC.

This chain links TRBV20-1 with TRBJ1-2; 10 positions match TRBD1. This CDR3 is built from 14 residues. CDR1 is DFQATT and CDR2 is SNEGSKA in the germline V gene (reference sequence). V gave up 0 bases and J gave up 8 bases; unmatched junction bases: 6. This chain's CDR3 is CSARDRQGASGYTF. CDR3 in DNA: TGCAGTGCTAGAGATCGACAGGGGGCCTCCGGCTACACCTTC.

This clonotype has a handful of counts. This chain uses TRBV29-1 with TRBJ1-2; D possibly corresponds to TRBD1 (5 bases). The CDR3 has 15 residues. In germline, CDR1 is SQVTM, CDR2 ANQGSEA. Trimming shortened V by 1 base and J by 2 bases, and 14 bases separated the two germline ends. In DNA, the CDR3 is TGCAGCGTTGAAGGGCCGGGACGGCAGAACTATGGCTACACCTTC. Its protein is CSVEGPGRQNYGYTF. The full variable domain, in which reference TRBV29-1 and TRBJ1-2 provide the parts outside the CDR3, is SAVISQKPSRDICQRGTSLTIQCQVDSQVTMMFWYRQQPGQSLTLIATANQGSEATYESGFVIDKFPISRPNLTFSTLTVSNMSPEDSSIYLCSVEGPGRQNYGYTFGSGTRLTVV.

The rearrangement uses TRBV29-1 and TRBJ2-7; D gene unclear. The V gene lost 2 bases and the J gene lost 1 base, with 9 bases spanning the gap. Germline lookup yields CDR1 SQVTM and CDR2 ANQGSEA. The CDR3 length is 13 residues. CDR3 sequence (DNA): TGCAGCGTTGAAATTCTGGGTTCCTACGAGCAGTACTTC. This translates into CSVEILGSYEQYF.

The V call is TRBV6-5, the J call TRBJ2-1, with 11 bases that match TRBD2. The CDR3 length is 14 residues. The V segment lost 8 bases and the J segment 9 bases; nucleotides outside the gene matches: 9. The V gene's germline CDR1 is MNHEY and CDR2 SVGAGI. The CDR3 loop is CASGRLAGPLEQFF. The DNA of the CDR3 is TGTGCCAGCGGGAGACTAGCGGGGCCCCTTGAGCAGTTCTTC.

The chain combines TRBV10-3 with TRBJ2-3, with D perhaps matching TRBD1 (5 bases). V lost 0 bases and J lost 2, with 12 bases in between. Germline CDR1 and CDR2: ENHRY and SYGVKD. The CDR3 is 16 residues long. CDR3 sequence reads: CAISESGPRNTDTQYF. The CDR3 nucleotides are TGTGCCATCAGTGAGTCGGGGCCTAGGAACACAGATACGCAGTATTTT.

The genes are TRBV29-1 and TRBJ1-5, with D possibly matching TRBD1 (5 bases). Germline V CDR1 and CDR2: SQVTM, ANQGSEA. V was trimmed by 5 bases and J by 4 bases, leaving 18 bases between them. The CDR3 contains 15 residues. The CDR3 spells CSVSLGGIGNQPQHF. The DNA of the CDR3 is TGCAGCGTTTCCCTCGGGGGGATTGGTAATCAGCCCCAGCATTTT.

This clonotype turned up a few times. The rearrangement uses TRBV7-9 and TRBJ1-2; maybe TRBD1 (5 bases). CDR3 size: 16 residues. In germline, CDR1 is SEHNR, CDR2 FQNEAQ (reference sequence). Trimming stripped 1 base from V and 0 bases from J, with 12 bases between. CDR3 protein: CASSLEGGAANYGYTF. The CDR3 nucleotides read TGTGCCAGCAGCTTAGAAGGAGGGGCGGCTAACTATGGCTACACCTTC.

The gene calls are TRBV15 and TRBJ2-7; no reliable D call. With 6 bases removed from V and 2 bases from J, the gap between germline ends came to 8 bases. From germline, CDR1 is LNHNV and CDR2 YYDKDF (reference sequence). The CDR3 has 12 residues. Written as DNA, the CDR3 is TGTGCCACCAGAGTAGTTCCCTACGAGCAGTACTTC. Its translation is CATRVVPYEQYF. The complete variable domain, with remaining parts taken from reference TRBV15 and TRBJ2-7, reads DAMVIQNPRYQVTQFGKPVTLSCSQTLNHNVMYWYQQKSSQAPKLLFHYYDKDFNNEADTPDNFQSRRPNTSFCFLDIRSPGLGDTAMYLCATRVVPYEQYFGPGTRLTVT.

V is TRBV20-1 and J is TRBJ2-7; the match to TRBD1 covers 9 bases. Losses at the gene ends were 6 bases for V and 0 bases for J; bases not matched to a gene: 9. The CDR3 has 15 residues. Germline values: CDR1 DFQATT, CDR2 SNEGSKA (reference sequence). The CDR3 coding sequence is TGCAGTGCGATGCCGGGACAGGGCATCTCCTACGAGCAGTACTTC. Translation gives CSAMPGQGISYEQYF.

This rearrangement joins TRBV11-2 to TRBJ2-3, with 8 bases that match TRBD2. The CDR3 has 16 amino acids. Germline V gives CDR1 SGHAT, CDR2 FQNNGV. V lost 5 bases, J lost 5 bases, and 12 bases stayed unmatched. CDR3: CASSRTGTSQIDTQYF. CDR3 DNA: TGTGCCAGCAGCCGAACCGGGACTAGTCAAATAGATACGCAGTATTTT.